The rows below give T cell receptor beta chains drawn from one sample of a study of early T cells in non-severe SARS-CoV-2 infection. TCRdb re-derived calls from the 5' RACE reads in MiXCR, one entry per CDR3 protein. This table holds 30,000 to 40,000 distinct CDR3 sequences, approximately 6.9% found once. Sequences were derived from whole blood, sampled at baseline. The source is an adult who was a healthcare worker with PCR-confirmed SARS-CoV-2 infection or an uninfected control (not recorded which). Both conserved end residues are part of each CDR3. D genes are given only for firm matches. For some rows the clone size is stated as once, few or many, or as a class when expanded; others skip it.

D,J,size,length,V,CDR3,DNA
TRBD1,TRBJ2-2,NA,18,TRBV7-3,CASSLMPRTGDRTGELFF,TGTGCCAGCAGCTTAATGCCCCGGACAGGGGATCGAACCGGGGAGCTGTTTTTT
NA,TRBJ1-1,many,13,TRBV15,CATSNRVNTEAFF,TGTGCCACCAGCAACAGGGTAAACACTGAAGCTTTCTTT
TRBD2,TRBJ2-1,few,14,TRBV30,CAWSVLAGYNEQFF,TGTGCCTGGAGTGTACTAGCGGGGTACAATGAGCAGTTCTTC
NA,TRBJ1-2,NA,12,TRBV7-8,CASSFAPGGYTF,TGTGCCAGCAGCTTTGCGCCGGGTGGCTACACCTTC
NA,TRBJ1-1,NA,16,TRBV12-3/TRBV12-4,CASSSRGALMNTEAFF,TGTGCCAGCAGTAGCAGGGGAGCCCTCATGAACACTGAAGCTTTCTTT
TRBD2,TRBJ2-3,NA,14,TRBV29-1,CSVMLAGEADTQYF,TGCAGCGTTATGCTAGCGGGAGAGGCAGATACGCAGTATTTT
NA,TRBJ1-5,few,15,TRBV7-8,CASSPGQGANQPQHF,TGTGCCAGCAGCCCGGGCCAAGGGGCCAATCAGCCCCAGCATTTT
TRBD2,TRBJ2-1,medium-sized,18,TRBV27,CASRHSLKPGLAELGQFF,TGTGCCAGCAGACACTCCCTCAAACCGGGACTAGCGGAACTAGGGCAGTTCTTC
NA,TRBJ2-2,NA,15,TRBV4-1,CASSARGGNTGELFF,TGCGCCAGCAGCGCTCGAGGCGGGAACACCGGGGAGCTGTTTTTT
NA,TRBJ1-6,few,11,TRBV28,CASREHSPLHF,TGTGCCAGCAGAGAGCATTCACCCCTCCACTTT
NA,TRBJ1-2,many,11,TRBV20-1,CSASPDYGYTF,TGCAGTGCTAGCCCAGACTATGGCTACACCTTC
TRBD2,TRBJ2-2,many,17,TRBV4-3,CASSQVLASGTTGELFF,TGCGCCAGCAGCCAAGTTTTGGCTAGCGGGACCACCGGGGAGCTGTTTTTT
TRBD1,TRBJ2-5,many,15,TRBV7-6,CASSLDRGGSGTQYF,TGTGCCAGCAGCCTCGACAGGGGGGGCTCCGGGACCCAGTACTTC
TRBD2,TRBJ2-2,many,15,TRBV7-9,CASSRTSAYTGELFF,TGTGCCAGCAGCCGGACTAGCGCCTACACCGGGGAGCTGTTTTTT
TRBD1,TRBJ2-5,many,14,TRBV28,CASSPGQTQETQYF,TGTGCCAGCAGTCCGGGACAGACCCAAGAGACCCAGTACTTC
NA,TRBJ1-1,few,12,TRBV19,CASKGTRTEAFF,TGTGCCAGTAAAGGGACGCGGACTGAAGCTTTCTTT
NA,TRBJ1-5,many,15,TRBV6-1,CASSLGAHKNQPQHF,TGTGCCAGCAGCCTCGGGGCGCATAAGAATCAGCCCCAGCATTTT